Included here is one TCR beta chain sequence, with context. The source of the sample is a study of blood T cell repertoires in COVID-19. The CDR3 is 13 residues long. The V gene's germline CDR1 is MNHNY and CDR2 SVGAGI (reference sequence). V lost 8 bases, J lost 13 bases, and 23 bases lay in between. The assay was immunoSEQ multiplex PCR, and TCRdb's table has in-frame clones only and misses some. The sample carries tens of thousands of clones, approximately 90% recorded once. Sequenced input: peripheral blood. This clonotype was obtained from a man in his forties or fifties with acute or convalescent COVID-19. The gene calls are TRBV6-6 and TRBJ1-2; D call uncertain. CDR3: CASFRSGFAGATF. Here the CDR3 DNA reads TGTGCCAGCTTTCGTTCGGGTTTCGCTGGAGCCACCTTC.